One and the same sample provided the 32 T cell receptor beta chains below, sequenced in a study of CD8+ T cells in alopecia areata. Following extraction, RNA underwent reverse transcription to cDNA, which served as the sequencing template. Using immunoSEQ multiplex PCR, the repertoire was profiled, and TCRdb retains in-frame clones only, with some absent. The sample carries about 100,000 clones, approximately 59% recorded once. Sample: CD8+ T cells sorted from blood. These receptors originate from a human donor in good health.

The gene calls are TRBV7-9 and TRBJ1-5; no firm D call. Per germline, CDR1 SEHNR and CDR2 FQNEAQ (reference sequence). This CDR3 has 13 residues. V lost 4 bases to trimming and J lost 2 bases, with 6 bases between them. This CDR3 reads CASSSGGNQPQHF. Written as DNA, the CDR3 is TGTGCCAGCAGCTCCGGGGGCAATCAGCCCCAGCATTTT.

This rearrangement joins TRBV5-4 to TRBJ1-1, with a possible D match to TRBD1 (5 bases). CDR3 size: 14 residues. Germline loops: CDR1 SGHNT, CDR2 YYREEE (reference sequence). V was cut by 2 bases and J by 2 bases, with 10 bases left in between. CDR3 coding DNA: TGTGCCAGCAGCTTCGGCAGGGATAACACTGAAGCTTTCTTT. Protein: CASSFGRDNTEAFF. The variable domain in full, with the rest retrieved from reference TRBV5-4 and TRBJ1-1, is ETGVTQSPTHLIKTRGQQVTLRCSSQSGHNTVSWYQQALGQGPQFIFQYYREEENGRGNFPPRFSGLQFPNYSSELNVNALELDDSALYLCASSFGRDNTEAFFGQGTRLTVV.

The V and J genes are TRBV6-5 and TRBJ2-1; D remains ambiguous. Trimming left V 6 bases short and J 0 bases short, with 12 bases between. The CDR3 totals 15 residues. CDR1 and CDR2 from the germline V gene are MNHEY and SVGAGI. CDR3 protein: CASRKTDSSYNEQFF. The DNA for the CDR3 is TGTGCCAGCAGGAAGACTGATAGCTCCTACAATGAGCAGTTCTTC.

This chain links TRBV10-3 with TRBJ2-7; tentatively, D is TRBD1 (6 bases). Trimming took 2 bases from V and 5 from J, leaving 13 bases between them. The CDR3 runs to 14 residues. Germline values: CDR1 ENHRY, CDR2 SYGVKD. The CDR3 coding sequence is TGTGCCATCAGTGAGGTAACAGGGCGGGACGAGCAGTACTTC. It yields the protein CAISEVTGRDEQYF.

This clone was observed once. This chain uses TRBV6-5 with TRBJ2-1; TRBD2 aligns across 12 bases. V gave up 5 bases and J gave up 9 bases; unmatched junction bases: 8. The CDR3 consists of 15 residues. Per germline, CDR1 MNHEY and CDR2 SVGAGI. CDR3: CASSPTSGGLLEQFF. The CDR3 coding sequence is TGTGCCAGCAGTCCGACTAGCGGGGGTCTTCTTGAGCAGTTCTTC.

The V and J genes are TRBV7-9 and TRBJ1-6, with 8 bases aligning to TRBD1. There are 13 residues in the CDR3. The germline CDR1 and CDR2 sequences are SEHNR and FQNEAQ (reference sequence). Trimming at V came to 4 bases and at J to 10 bases, leaving 3 bases not matched to a gene. DNA for the CDR3: TGTGCCAGCAGCTCGGACAGGGAATCACCCCTCCACTTT. It encodes CASSSDRESPLHF.

This clone was seen a few times. This chain links TRBV7-9 with TRBJ2-1; 8 nucleotides align to TRBD2. Germline V gives CDR1 SEHNR, CDR2 FQNEAQ (reference sequence). The ends lost 3 bases at V and 7 bases at J; junction bases unmatched: 2. The CDR3 sequence is 13 residues long. CDR3 DNA sequence: TGTGCCAGCAGCTTCCGGGGGGGTAATGAGCAGTTCTTC. As protein: CASSFRGGNEQFF.

The chain carries TRBV30 and TRBJ1-1; no definite D call. CDR1 and CDR2 from the germline V gene are GTSNPN and SVGIG (reference sequence). The CDR3 extends over 13 amino acids. Trimming removed 0 bases from V and 7 bases from J, with 12 bases in between. The CDR3 loop is CAWSVLAESEAFF. CDR3 nucleotides: TGTGCCTGGAGTGTACTGGCCGAGAGTGAAGCTTTCTTT.

The V gene is TRBV9, the J gene TRBJ2-5; TRBD2 matches 7 bases. The length of the CDR3 is 15 residues. After removal of 4 bases from V and 1 base from J, the junction contained 7 bases not matched to a gene. Per the germline V gene, CDR1 is SGDLS and CDR2 is YYNGEE. CDR3 sequence (DNA): TGTGCCAGCAGCCCCGGGACTATCCCCCAAGAGACCCAGTACTTC. The encoded protein is CASSPGTIPQETQYF.

CDR3 amino acids: CSVEGTVKYQETQYF. DNA of the CDR3: TGCAGCGTTGAAGGTACAGTCAAGTACCAAGAGACCCAGTACTTC. The chain carries TRBV29-1 and TRBJ2-5; D unresolved. Germline CDR1 is SQVTM and CDR2 is ANQGSEA. Trimming pared 1 base from V and 0 bases from J, leaving 12 bases between. The CDR3 contains 15 residues.

This clone was counted only a few times. CDR3 sequence reads: CASSQGPALAGGIEAKNIQYF. The DNA for the CDR3 is TGCGCCAGCAGCCAAGGCCCTGCGCTAGCGGGGGGGATAGAGGCCAAAAACATTCAGTACTTC. V gene TRBV4-3 combines with J gene TRBJ2-4; 12 bases agree with TRBD2. CDR3 size: 21 residues. V dropped 1 base and J dropped 1; count of bases not matched to a gene: 14. The germline gives CDR1 LGHNA, CDR2 YSLEER.

The chain is built from TRBV7-8 and TRBJ2-1, with 12 bases lining up with TRBD2. Germline loops: CDR1 SGHVS, CDR2 FQNEAQ. The CDR3 sequence is 17 residues long. After removal of 4 bases from V and 2 bases from J, the junction contained 6 bases not matched to a gene. CDR3 sequence (DNA): TGTGCCAGCAGCTCTGCAAGACTAGCGGGGGCCTACAATGAGCAGTTCTTC. As protein: CASSSARLAGAYNEQFF.

The CDR3 DNA reads TGCGCCAGCAGCCAAGCGGGCACAGATACGCAGTATTTT. It is translated as CASSQAGTDTQYF. The chain has TRBV4-1 and TRBJ2-3; D gene ambiguous. V was cut by 1 base and J by 1 base, with 3 bases left in between. Germline assignment: CDR1 MGHRA and CDR2 YSYEKL. The CDR3 spans 13 residues.

V gene TRBV5-6 combines with J gene TRBJ1-2; D ambiguous. The CDR3 has 12 residues. The V and J ends lost 2 bases and 6 bases respectively, with 8 bases between them. Per the germline V gene, CDR1 is SGHDT and CDR2 is YYEEEE. CDR3 amino acids: CASSFTVNGYTF. CDR3 coding DNA: TGTGCCAGCAGCTTCACAGTGAATGGCTACACCTTC.

This clone came up a few times. The chain recombines TRBV7-8 with TRBJ2-6, with D possibly TRBD1 on 6 matching bases. In germline, CDR1 is SGHVS, CDR2 FQNEAQ. This CDR3 has 14 residues. The ends were cut back, 7 bases at V and 2 bases at J, with 9 bases in the middle. CDR3 region: CASTPGAGANVLTF. In nucleotides, the CDR3 is TGTGCCAGCACCCCAGGGGCTGGGGCCAACGTCCTGACTTTC.

In its sample, this clone was seen a few times. The chain combines TRBV29-1 with TRBJ2-1; 11 bases map to TRBD2. J lost 6 bases, V lost 3 bases, and 7 bases had no gene match. CDR1 is SQVTM, CDR2 ANQGSEA, per germline. There are 15 residues in the CDR3. The CDR3 bases are TGCAGCGTTGAGGCGCTAGCGGGGGGCCTCAATGAGCAGTTCTTC. Encoded protein: CSVEALAGGLNEQFF.

This clone was observed many times. The V gene is TRBV10-3, the J gene TRBJ2-3, with D hard to call. CDR3 length: 15 amino acids. The germline CDR1 and CDR2 sequences are ENHRY and SYGVKD. V lost 0 bases and J lost 3, with 10 bases in between. The CDR3: CAISESPPTTDTQYF. The CDR3 DNA reads as TGTGCCATCAGTGAGTCCCCGCCGACAACAGATACGCAGTATTTT.

This clone was observed a handful of times. The V gene is TRBV9, the J gene TRBJ1-2; no reliable D call. CDR1 and CDR2 from the germline V gene are SGDLS and YYNGEE. Trimming took 2 bases from V and 6 from J, leaving 11 bases between them. This CDR3 has 13 amino acids. The DNA for the CDR3 is TGTGCCAGCAGCGTTGGGATTTTAGATGGCTACACCTTC. Encoded protein: CASSVGILDGYTF.

This clone was observed a few times. The chain recombines TRBV18 with TRBJ1-5; D gene ambiguous. Trimming cost V 1 base and J 4 bases, with 8 bases left between them. CDR3 length: 14 residues. Germline assignment: CDR1 KGHSH and CDR2 LQKENI. This chain's CDR3 is CASSPRQLNQPQHF. The CDR3 DNA reads TGTGCCAGCTCACCACGTCAACTGAATCAGCCCCAGCATTTT.

This chain connects TRBV5-6 to TRBJ1-2, with TRBD1 identical over 10 bases. Germline V lookup: CDR1 SGHDT, CDR2 YYEEEE. The CDR3 length is 14 residues. With 3 bases clipped from V and 6 bases from J, the junction kept 5 bases outside the gene matches. The CDR3 loop is CASSYGTGDHGYTF. The CDR3 nucleotides are TGTGCCAGCAGCTACGGGACAGGGGACCATGGCTACACCTTC.

This clone was seen only once. The gene calls are TRBV5-6 and TRBJ2-2; 9 bases are shared with TRBD2. The V gene end was trimmed by 4 bases and the J gene end by 9 bases; junction bases not matched to a gene: 7. The V gene's germline CDR1 is SGHDT and CDR2 YYEEEE. The CDR3 covers 14 residues. Here the CDR3 reads CASSTGTSIWELFF. The CDR3 nucleotides are TGTGCCAGCAGCACCGGGACTAGCATCTGGGAGCTGTTTTTT.

The chain links TRBV6-1 to TRBJ2-7; 10 bases match TRBD1. Germline CDR1 reads MNHNS; CDR2 reads SASEGT. The CDR3 runs to 15 residues. The V gene end was trimmed by 6 bases and the J gene end by 4 bases; junction bases not matched to a gene: 9. CDR3 in DNA: TGTGCCAGCAGGGAGACAGGGGGCATGTCGTACGAGCAGTACTTC. This encodes CASRETGGMSYEQYF.

In its sample, this clone was seen a few times. The chain carries TRBV28 and TRBJ2-4, with a possible D match to TRBD1 (6 bases). Germline values: CDR1 MDHEN, CDR2 SYDVKM. With 8 bases removed from V and 0 bases from J, the gap between germline ends came to 17 bases. This CDR3 is 16 amino acids long. The CDR3 coding sequence is TGTGCCAGCGGCCCGCCAGGGGAGCTAGCCAAAAACATTCAGTACTTC. This sequence encodes CASGPPGELAKNIQYF.

In its sample, this clone was seen a few times. The V gene is TRBV5-1, the J gene TRBJ1-6; D ambiguous. This CDR3 is 16 amino acids long. Trimming cost V 0 bases and J 10 bases, with 17 bases left between them. In germline, CDR1 is SGHRS, CDR2 YFSETQ. The CDR3 DNA follows: TGCGCCAGCAGCTTGGCCGAGGTCTCTTGGGGATCACCCCTCCACTTT. Protein sequence: CASSLAEVSWGSPLHF. The variable domain in full, with the rest retrieved from reference TRBV5-1 and TRBJ1-6, is KAGVTQTPRYLIKTRGQQVTLSCSPISGHRSVSWYQQTPGQGLQFLFEYFSETQRNKGNFPGRFSGRQFSNSRSEMNVSTLELGDSALYLCASSLAEVSWGSPLHFGNGTRLTVT.

The gene calls are TRBV27 and TRBJ2-7; 7 bases match TRBD1. Germline loops: CDR1 MNHEY, CDR2 SMNVEV (reference sequence). The CDR3 length is 13 residues. The V segment lost 5 bases and the J segment 5 bases; nucleotides outside the gene matches: 6. CDR3 bases: TGTGCCAGCAGTGATGGACAGGACAACGAGCAGTACTTC. Its protein is CASSDGQDNEQYF.

This clone occurred once. J is TRBJ2-5 and V is TRBV13; the D gene is possibly TRBD2 (5 bases). The CDR3 consists of 14 residues. The V end was cut by 8 bases, the J end by 2 bases, with 15 bases between. Per germline, CDR1 PRHDT and CDR2 FYEKMQ (reference sequence). CDR3 in DNA: TGTGCCAGCCAACGGACTTTAGGGCAAGAGACCCAGTACTTC. Its translation is CASQRTLGQETQYF.

V usage is TRBV30 and J usage is TRBJ1-1; TRBD1 aligns across 9 bases. Germline values: CDR1 GTSNPN, CDR2 SVGIG (reference sequence). V lost 5 bases, J lost 3 bases, and 4 bases stayed unmatched. The CDR3 totals 13 residues. CDR3 region: CAWGDRVDTEAFF. CDR3 in DNA: TGTGCCTGGGGGGACAGGGTGGACACTGAAGCTTTCTTT.

The V and J genes are TRBV5-6 and TRBJ1-2; tentative D call: TRBD1 (5 bases). Germline-derived CDR1 and CDR2 are SGHDT and YYEEEE. V lost 4 bases and J lost 7, with 17 bases in between. This CDR3 spans 14 amino acids. The DNA of the CDR3 is TGTGCCAGCAGCATATACAGGTCGCGAGGTGGCTACACCTTC. This gives the protein CASSIYRSRGGYTF.

V and J are TRBV25-1 and TRBJ1-4, with D unclear. The CDR3 totals 14 residues. V was cut by 1 base and J by 4 bases, with 7 bases left in between. Looked up from germline, CDR1 is MGHDK and CDR2 is SYGVNS. The CDR3 DNA follows: TGTGCCAGCAGTGAATTAGGGCGTAATGAAAAACTGTTTTTT. Translating it yields CASSELGRNEKLFF.

The chain employs TRBV29-1 and TRBJ1-1; D is undetermined. Germline assignment: CDR1 SQVTM and CDR2 ANQGSEA. The V end lost 3 bases, the J end lost 4 bases, and 9 bases lay between the germline ends. This CDR3 spans 12 amino acids. The CDR3 DNA is TGCAGCGTTGACCTGGGAAGCACTGAAGCTTTCTTT. It specifies CSVDLGSTEAFF.

The chain links TRBV29-1 to TRBJ1-4; tentatively, D is TRBD1 (6 bases). Germline CDR1 and CDR2: SQVTM and ANQGSEA. V lost 5 bases to trimming and J lost 8 bases, with 15 bases between them. The CDR3 runs 13 residues. This CDR3 is CSVLSPQGEKLFF. Here the CDR3 DNA reads TGCAGCGTTTTGAGTCCGCAGGGGGAAAAACTGTTTTTT.

This sequence joins TRBV19 and TRBJ2-5, with D perhaps TRBD1 (6 bases). The CDR3 is made up of 13 amino acids. The ends were cut back, 6 bases at V and 5 bases at J, with 13 bases in the middle. The V gene's germline CDR1 is LNHDA and CDR2 SQIVND (reference sequence). The CDR3 region is CASSSGAWETQYF. CDR3 in DNA: TGTGCCAGTAGCTCAGGGGCCTGGGAGACCCAGTACTTC.